This TCR beta chain originates from a study of T cells in Graves' hyperthyroidism and ophthalmopathy. General study points: Most thyroid clonotypes with frequency above 0.001 were detected in blood. Ophthalmopathy was told apart from stable hyperthyroidism by a 13 V-J model.

This clonotype was seen a few times. What it binds is unknown. It was considered stable Graves' hyperthyroidism when ophthalmopathy did not progress within 18 months. The patients, who ranged from 18 to 65 in age, presented with newly diagnosed hyperthyroidism lasting under 2 months. The source material, RNA transcripts, was used to amplify TCR beta CDR3 regions. The HTBI set primed first-round TCR CDR3 RT-PCR. Using its own MiXCR run on the multiplex PCR reads, TCRdb lists one record per CDR3 protein. This sample has around 500,000 distinct CDR3 sequences, with approximately 15% found just once. This receptor was obtained from a woman aged 40 to 55 with Graves' hyperthyroidism. The sequencing input was blood.

This CDR3 is CASSLVAGGGELFF. The CDR3 DNA sequence: TGTGCCAGCAGTTTGGTAGCGGGAGGCGGGGAGCTGTTTTTT. This chain links TRBV28 with TRBJ2-2, with TRBD2 matching 10 bases. V shed 3 bases and J 7 bases; nucleotides not matched to a gene: 2. The CDR3 runs 14 residues. Germline V CDR1 and CDR2: MDHEN, SYDVKM.